This T cell receptor (beta chain) derives from a study of T cell responses to AZD1222 COVID-19 vaccine. The repertoire was sequenced with immunoSEQ multiplex PCR; TCRdb's copy has only in-frame clones and lacks some. The table lists tens of thousands of clones, approximately 85% of them singletons, with about 9.5% in the top ten. Trimming removed 4 bases at V and 1 base at J, with 17 bases between. Germline V CDR1 and CDR2: SGHNT, YYREEE (reference sequence). This CDR3 has 16 amino acids. The chain combines TRBV5-4 with TRBJ1-1; D may be TRBD1 (5 bases). The origin of this receptor is an adult in good health. The sequencing here drew on peripheral blood, taken on day 0 of AZD1222 vaccination. CDR3 nucleotides: TGTGCCAGCAGCAGACGGGACGGTACATGGAACACTGAAGCTTTCTTT. Translated: CASSRRDGTWNTEAFF.